One sample yielded the 25 T cell receptor beta chains listed below, sequenced in a study of blood T cell repertoires in COVID-19. Sequenced by immunoSEQ multiplex PCR; TCRdb stores in-frame clones only, minus some. The sample contains 150,000 to 200,000 clones, roughly 80% of which appear only once. The sample consisted of peripheral blood. These receptors all stem from a man between 60 and 75 years old with acute or convalescent COVID-19.

V gene TRBV18 combines with J gene TRBJ2-3; 10 bases fit TRBD2. Germline trimming cut 3 bases from V and 1 base from J; bases unmatched to any gene: 4. The germline V gene encodes CDR1 KGHSH and CDR2 LQKENI. CDR3 length: 16 amino acids. CDR3 region: CASSPLAGERTDTQYF. The CDR3, as DNA: TGTGCCAGCTCACCTCTAGCGGGGGAGCGCACAGATACGCAGTATTTT.

The chain employs TRBV18 and TRBJ1-2; D possibly corresponds to TRBD1 (5 bases). Germline V gives CDR1 KGHSH, CDR2 LQKENI. The CDR3 extends over 18 amino acids. The V and J ends lost 0 bases and 7 bases respectively, with 24 bases between them. The CDR3 sequence is CASSPPYLSKGPRRGYTF. The CDR3 DNA reads TGTGCCAGCTCACCACCGTATCTTTCCAAGGGGCCCCGACGTGGCTACACCTTC.

The CDR3 reads CASSVTGTSNSPLHF. The CDR3, as DNA: TGTGCCAGCAGCGTCACAGGGACCTCAAATTCACCCCTCCACTTT. The chain links TRBV9 to TRBJ1-6; possibly TRBD1 for D (6 bases). There are 15 residues in the CDR3. The V and J ends lost 2 bases and 7 bases respectively, with 13 bases between them. CDR1 is SGDLS, CDR2 YYNGEE, per germline.

The chain carries TRBV5-8 and TRBJ1-1; D uncertain. Germline-derived CDR1 and CDR2 are SGHTS and YDEGEE. V was pared by 4 bases and J by 4 bases, with 14 bases between. This CDR3 has 14 amino acids. CDR3 residues: CASSPSGFGTEAFF. For the CDR3, the DNA is TGTGCCAGCAGCCCGAGCGGGTTTGGCACTGAAGCTTTCTTT. Combining the CDR3 with reference TRBV5-8 and TRBJ1-1 gives the whole variable domain EAGVTQSPTHLIKTRGQQATLRCSPISGHTSVYWYQQALGLGLQFLLWYDEGEERNRGNFPPRFSGRQFPNYSSELNVNALELEDSALYLCASSPSGFGTEAFFGQGTRLTVV.

This chain uses TRBV3-1 (or the pseudogene TRBV3-2) with TRBJ2-7; 8 nucleotides line up with TRBD1. This CDR3 is 15 amino acids long. Germline V lookup: CDR1 LGHDT, CDR2 YNNKEL (reference sequence). Losses at the gene ends were 4 bases for V and 6 bases for J; bases not matched to a gene: 11. The CDR3 DNA is TGTGCCAGCAGCCCGACTCTGACAGGGGCGGGCGAGCAGTACTTC. Protein: CASSPTLTGAGEQYF.

J is TRBJ1-6 and V is TRBV7-3; 8 nucleotides line up with TRBD1. Germline V gene sequence: CDR1 SGHTA, CDR2 FQGTGA. J gave up 0 bases and V 4 bases, and 8 bases lay outside the gene matches. The length of the CDR3 is 18 residues. CDR3 protein: CASSYLQGGYSYNSPLHF. In nucleotides, the CDR3 is TGTGCCAGCAGCTACCTACAGGGGGGATACTCCTATAATTCACCCCTCCACTTT.

The chain links TRBV3-1 (or the pseudogene TRBV3-2) to TRBJ2-2; D is uncertain. Trimming pared 1 base from V and 1 base from J, leaving 13 bases between. The CDR3 spans 17 residues. Looked up from germline, CDR1 is LGHDT and CDR2 is YNNKEL (reference sequence). In nucleotides, the CDR3 is TGTGCCAGCAGCCAAGCCCTGGCGGAGCTGAACACCGGGGAGCTGTTTTTT. It yields the protein CASSQALAELNTGELFF.

Turning to this clone: Different DNA sequences within this sample yield the same CDR3. The gene calls are TRBV30 and TRBJ2-3; 7 bases fit TRBD2. CDR1 and CDR2 (germline): GTSNPN, SVGIG (reference sequence). CDR3 length: 15 amino acids. The V gene end was trimmed by 0 bases and the J gene end by 3 bases; junction bases not matched to a gene: 6. DNA of the CDR3: TGTGCCTGGAGTGTAGGGGCGGGAGAGACAGATACGCAGTATTTT. This translates into CAWSVGAGETDTQYF.

This chain connects TRBV19 to TRBJ1-5; no firm D call. Trimming removed 1 base at V and 1 base at J, with 11 bases between. The germline V gene encodes CDR1 LNHDA and CDR2 SQIVND (reference sequence). The length of the CDR3 is 16 residues. The CDR3 protein is CASSIGAGSSNQPQHF. The CDR3 DNA follows: TGTGCCAGTAGTATAGGTGCCGGGTCGAGCAATCAGCCCCAGCATTTT.

The V call is TRBV7-2, the J call TRBJ2-7, with a weak D call TRBD1 (5 bases). This CDR3 has 15 amino acids. CDR1 SGHTA and CDR2 FQGNSA come from the germline V gene. Trimming cost V 1 base and J 2 bases, with 12 bases left between them. CDR3 region: CASSLGLRAAYEQYF. The CDR3 bases are TGTGCCAGCAGCTTAGGGCTCAGGGCCGCCTACGAGCAGTACTTC.

This clone was recorded only once. The V and J genes are TRBV6-5 and TRBJ2-1; a weak D match, TRBD2 (6 bases). The germline V and J ends were trimmed by 8 bases and 2 bases, with 10 bases remaining between them. Germline CDR1 reads MNHEY; CDR2 reads SVGAGI. The CDR3 extends over 13 amino acids. The CDR3 here is CASASGAYNEQFF. The CDR3 nucleotides read TGTGCCAGCGCCTCGGGGGCCTACAATGAGCAGTTCTTC.

This chain connects TRBV19 to TRBJ1-6; perhaps TRBD1 as D (5 bases). V lost 3 bases, J lost 9 bases, and 6 bases lay in between. Germline V gene lookup returns CDR1 LNHDA and CDR2 SQIVND (reference sequence). The CDR3 extends over 12 amino acids. CDR3 coding DNA: TGTGCCAGTAGTATGACAGCTTCACCCCTCCACTTT. Protein: CASSMTASPLHF.

In regard to this clone: This specimen includes other DNA sequences encoding the same CDR3. The rearrangement uses TRBV4-1 and TRBJ1-2; the match to TRBD1 covers 10 bases. V trimming: 1 base; J trimming: 5 bases; junction bases outside the gene matches: 1. The V gene's germline CDR1 is MGHRA and CDR2 YSYEKL. The CDR3 runs to 14 residues. The CDR3 sequence is CASSQGQGAYGYTF. The CDR3 DNA reads as TGCGCCAGCAGCCAAGGACAGGGGGCTTATGGCTACACCTTC.

This clone turned up a few times. This chain joins TRBV5-6 and TRBJ1-6; TRBD1 aligns across 8 bases. After removal of 0 bases from V and 4 bases from J, the junction contained 9 bases not matched to a gene. This CDR3 is 18 amino acids long. Germline V gives CDR1 SGHDT, CDR2 YYEEEE. CDR3 residues: CASSLAPQQGGYNSPLHF. The CDR3 region has the DNA TGTGCCAGCAGCTTGGCCCCCCAACAGGGGGGGTATAATTCACCCCTCCACTTT. Complete variable domain (other parts from reference TRBV5-6 and TRBJ1-6): DAGVTQSPTHLIKTRGQQVTLRCSPKSGHDTVSWYQQALGQGPQFIFQYYEEEERQRGNFPDRFSGHQFPNYSSELNVNALLLGDSALYLCASSLAPQQGGYNSPLHFGNGTRLTVT.

The V and J genes are TRBV5-6 and TRBJ2-5; perhaps TRBD1 as D (7 bases). Germline V CDR1 and CDR2: SGHDT, YYEEEE. V was cut by 4 bases and J by 5 bases, with 21 bases left in between. There are 16 residues in the CDR3. DNA for the CDR3: TGTGCCAGCAGCCTCGGGACGACAGGGACTGGGGAGACCCAGTACTTC. Protein product: CASSLGTTGTGETQYF.

The chain joins TRBV9 to TRBJ1-6, with 9 bases identical to TRBD1. This CDR3 spans 17 amino acids. J was trimmed by 7 bases and V by 3 bases; bases with no gene match: 11. Germline assignment: CDR1 SGDLS and CDR2 YYNGEE. In DNA, the CDR3 is TGTGCCAGCAGCGCTAGCCGGGACAGGGAAAGGAATTCACCCCTCCACTTT. Protein: CASSASRDRERNSPLHF.

The J gene is TRBJ2-7, the V gene TRBV6-5; TRBD2 agrees at 7 bases. V gave up 2 bases and J gave up 3 bases; unmatched junction bases: 4. CDR3 length equals 14 residues. CDR1 and CDR2 from the germline V gene are MNHEY and SVGAGI. This chain's CDR3 is CASSYGEGLYEQYF. CDR3 in DNA: TGTGCCAGCAGTTACGGGGAGGGGCTCTACGAGCAGTACTTC.

The rearrangement uses TRBV6-5 and TRBJ2-5; 7 positions match TRBD1. Unmatched junction bases numbered 8, after V lost 8 bases and J lost 2 bases. Germline CDR1 MNHEY, CDR2 SVGAGI. The CDR3 extends over 14 amino acids. The CDR3 bases are TGTGCCAGCGGAAGAAGGGGGCTTCAAGAGACCCAGTACTTC. This codes for CASGRRGLQETQYF.

This clone was seen only once. J is TRBJ1-2 and V is TRBV10-3, with a weak D call TRBD1 (5 bases). This CDR3 region has 13 residues. The germline V gene encodes CDR1 ENHRY and CDR2 SYGVKD. The germline V and J ends were trimmed by 8 bases and 2 bases, with 12 bases remaining between them. CDR3 loop: CAIGLTENYGYTF. In DNA, the CDR3 is TGTGCCATCGGCCTGACAGAAAACTATGGCTACACCTTC.

The chain joins TRBV3-1 (or the pseudogene TRBV3-2) to TRBJ1-2, with a weak D call TRBD1 (6 bases). Trimming left V 4 bases short and J 3 bases short, with 18 bases between. The CDR3 is made up of 16 amino acids. Germline V gene lookup returns CDR1 LGHDT and CDR2 YNNKEL (reference sequence). CDR3 DNA sequence: TGTGCCAGCAGCCTCAGACTCAGGGGCGCCGACTATGGCTACACCTTC. Protein product: CASSLRLRGADYGYTF.

The chain carries TRBV7-3 and TRBJ2-5; no reliable D call. The CDR3 contains 13 residues. Per the germline V gene, CDR1 is SGHTA and CDR2 is FQGTGA. V was pared by 6 bases and J by 2 bases, with 10 bases between. The CDR3 spells CASSPDLQETQYF. The DNA for the CDR3 is TGTGCCAGCAGTCCTGACTTACAAGAGACCCAGTACTTC.

V usage is TRBV6-5 and J usage is TRBJ1-1, with no clear D. Germline V CDR1 and CDR2: MNHEY, SVGAGI. The CDR3 totals 10 residues. Trimming took off 8 bases at V and 10 bases at J, with 11 bases between the two ends. The CDR3 DNA reads TGTGCCAGCGGCTACAGCGGAGCTTTCTTT. This translates into CASGYSGAFF.

This chain uses TRBV5-6 with TRBJ2-5; 10 bases fit TRBD2. This CDR3 is built from 14 residues. Germline lookup yields CDR1 SGHDT and CDR2 YYEEEE. Losses at the gene ends were 4 bases for V and 3 bases for J; bases not matched to a gene: 3. CDR3 DNA: TGTGCCAGCAGCCCTGGGACTAGCGAAGAGACCCAGTACTTC. Translating gives CASSPGTSEETQYF.

The chain carries TRBV7-2 and TRBJ2-1, with 10 positions matching TRBD2. The CDR3 is 16 residues long. V gave up 5 bases and J gave up 5 bases; unmatched junction bases: 9. Germline V lookup: CDR1 SGHTA, CDR2 FQGNSA. The chain's CDR3 is CASSRSITSGDNEQFF. In DNA form, the CDR3 reads TGTGCCAGCAGCCGTAGCATAACTAGCGGGGACAATGAGCAGTTCTTC.

DNA for the CDR3: TGTGCCAGCAGGAAATCATTTACAGGACAAAAGAACACCATATATTTT. Translated, it gives CASRKSFTGQKNTIYF. The chain recombines TRBV11-2 with TRBJ1-3; D may be TRBD1 (5 bases). With 6 bases removed from V and 7 bases from J, the gap between germline ends came to 22 bases. CDR1 and CDR2 from the germline V gene are SGHAT and FQNNGV. The CDR3 extends over 16 amino acids.